The 3 T cell receptor beta chains in this list originate from one sample, sequenced in a study of T cells in narcolepsy. The method was immunoSEQ multiplex PCR; TCRdb's version includes in-frame clones alone and lacks a portion of them. This sample has about 22,000 clones; about 80% occur once, and the top ten carry approximately 3.9%. Material for sequencing was memory (CD45RA-) CD4+ T cells from blood. The receptors were gathered from a human donor in good health.

J is TRBJ2-1 and V is TRBV5-8; perhaps TRBD1 as D (6 bases). V was shortened by 1 base and J by 4 bases, with 18 bases between the two germline ends. The CDR3 consists of 17 residues. CDR1 and CDR2 (germline): SGHTS, YDEGEE. CDR3 nucleotides: TGTGCCAGCAGCTTGCGCAGGGGCCCTAGGTTGTACAATGAGCAGTTCTTC. Its translation is CASSLRRGPRLYNEQFF. The full variable domain, in which reference TRBV5-8 and TRBJ2-1 provide the parts outside the CDR3, is EAGVTQSPTHLIKTRGQQATLRCSPISGHTSVYWYQQALGLGLQFLLWYDEGEERNRGNFPPRFSGRQFPNYSSELNVNALELEDSALYLCASSLRRGPRLYNEQFFGPGTRLTVL.

The genes are TRBV5-1 and TRBJ2-5; TRBD1 might be the D (5 bases). From germline, CDR1 is SGHRS and CDR2 YFSETQ. The CDR3 is 14 residues long. The ends were cut back, 3 bases at V and 5 bases at J, with 14 bases in the middle. The CDR3 DNA is TGCGCCAGCAGCTCGAATGGGGCAAGGGAGACCCAGTACTTC. As protein: CASSSNGARETQYF.

The V call is TRBV10-3, the J call TRBJ2-1, with a weak D call TRBD2 (6 bases). The CDR3 totals 16 residues. Germline CDR1 is ENHRY and CDR2 is SYGVKD. The ends were cut back, 0 bases at V and 4 bases at J, with 13 bases in the middle. CDR3 sequence: CAISESSGGIYNEQFF. CDR3 bases: TGTGCCATCAGTGAGTCTTCCGGGGGTATTTACAATGAGCAGTTCTTC.